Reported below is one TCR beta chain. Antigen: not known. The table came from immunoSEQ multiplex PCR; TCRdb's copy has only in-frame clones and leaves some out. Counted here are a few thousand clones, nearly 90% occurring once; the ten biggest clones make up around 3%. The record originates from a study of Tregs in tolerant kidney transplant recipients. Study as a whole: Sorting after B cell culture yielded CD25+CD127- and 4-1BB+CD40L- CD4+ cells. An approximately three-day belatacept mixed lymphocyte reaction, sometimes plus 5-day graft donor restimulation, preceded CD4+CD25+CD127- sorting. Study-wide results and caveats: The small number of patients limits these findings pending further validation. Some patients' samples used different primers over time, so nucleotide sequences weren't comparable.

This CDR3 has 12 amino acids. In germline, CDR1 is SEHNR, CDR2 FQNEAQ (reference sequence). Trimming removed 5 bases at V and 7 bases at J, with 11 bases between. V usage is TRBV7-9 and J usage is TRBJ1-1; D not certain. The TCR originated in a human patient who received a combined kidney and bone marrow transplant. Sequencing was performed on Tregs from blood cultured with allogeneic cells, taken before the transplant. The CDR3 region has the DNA TGTGCCAGCAGCCCAGAAATGGGTGAAGCTTTCTTT. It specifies CASSPEMGEAFF. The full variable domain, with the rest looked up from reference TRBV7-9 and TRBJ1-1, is DTGVSQNPRHKITKRGQNVTFRCDPISEHNRLYWYRQTLGQGPEFLTYFQNEAQLEKSRLLSDRFSAERPKGSFSTLEIQRTEQGDSAMYLCASSPEMGEAFFGQGTRLTVV.